The next 23 T cell receptor beta chains were all read from a single sample in a study of memory CD4+ T cells and cytomegalovirus serostatus. Single viable CD3+CD4+CD8-CD45RO+ cells were sorted as the memory CD4+ T cells. Assay used: immunoSEQ multiplex PCR; TCRdb lists only in-frame clones, some missing. The sample includes 45,000 to 65,000 clones, approximately 83% of them seen just once. Specimen: memory CD4+ T cells from blood. These receptors all come from an adult in good health and CMV-seronegative.

The V and J genes are TRBV7-2 and TRBJ1-1, with TRBD1 matching over 10 bases. The V gene's germline CDR1 is SGHTA and CDR2 FQGNSA. Trimming took 3 bases from V and 3 from J; bases not matched to a gene: 7. CDR3 length: 16 residues. CDR3 loop: CASSFGTGVLHTEAFF. DNA for the CDR3: TGTGCCAGCAGCTTTGGGACAGGGGTTTTGCACACTGAAGCTTTCTTT.

This rearrangement joins TRBV2 to TRBJ2-4, with a possible D match to TRBD1 (5 bases). Trimming took 5 bases from V and 9 from J, leaving 14 bases between them. The germline V gene encodes CDR1 SNHLY and CDR2 FYNNEI. CDR3 length equals 13 residues. CDR3 sequence: CASSTTRESIQYF. CDR3 coding DNA: TGTGCCAGCAGTACCACCAGGGAAAGCATTCAGTACTTC.

The chain uses TRBV21-1 and TRBJ1-4; the D call TRBD1 from the table was never checked on the DNA. TRBV21-1 is noted as a pseudogene. CDR3 length equals 17 residues. CDR3 amino acids: CASSKNPPDRSDEKLFF. The CDR3 DNA reads TGTGCCAGCAGCAAAAATCCACCGGACAGGTCGGATGAAAAACTGTTTTTT.

The V and J genes are TRBV6-5 and TRBJ1-2; D possibly corresponds to TRBD1 (5 bases). Deletions cut 6 bases from V and 1 base from J, with 12 bases between. CDR3 length equals 14 residues. Germline lookup yields CDR1 MNHEY and CDR2 SVGAGI. The CDR3 DNA sequence: TGTGCCAGCAGAAAAACGGGGGGTAACTATGGCTACACCTTC. Protein: CASRKTGGNYGYTF.

The chain employs TRBV30 and TRBJ1-1, with a tentative D call TRBD1 (5 bases). There are 14 residues in the CDR3. Germline V gives CDR1 GTSNPN, CDR2 SVGIG (reference sequence). V was trimmed by 0 bases and J by 5 bases, leaving 13 bases between them. CDR3 coding DNA: TGTGCCTGGAGTGTAGGGGCCCGCAGGACTGAAGCTTTCTTT. It encodes CAWSVGARRTEAFF.

The J gene is TRBJ2-1, the V gene TRBV7-8; 8 nucleotides match TRBD2. CDR3 length: 16 residues. CDR1 and CDR2 from the germline V gene are SGHVS and FQNEAQ. The trim removed 5 bases at V and 8 bases at J, leaving 14 bases unmatched. CDR3 residues: CASSGQTGTRGYEQFF. The CDR3 DNA is TGTGCCAGCAGCGGCCAGACCGGGACTAGAGGCTATGAGCAGTTCTTC.

V is TRBV2 and J is TRBJ2-7; D may correspond to TRBD1 or TRBD2 (6 bases each). The germline gives CDR1 SNHLY, CDR2 FYNNEI. Trimming left V 6 bases short and J 3 bases short, with 18 bases between. The CDR3 has 15 amino acids. The CDR3 loop is CASRARGLIGYEQYF. The DNA for the CDR3 is TGTGCCAGCAGGGCCCGGGGGCTTATAGGCTACGAGCAGTACTTC. The variable domain in full, with the rest retrieved from reference TRBV2 and TRBJ2-7, is EPEVTQTPSHQVTQMGQEVILRCVPISNHLYFYWYRQILGQKVEFLVSFYNNEISEKSEIFDDQFSVERPDGSNFTLKIRSTKLEDSAMYFCASRARGLIGYEQYFGPGTRLTVT.

The chain links TRBV7-2 to TRBJ2-5; tentative D call: TRBD1 (5 bases). This CDR3 spans 13 amino acids. V was pared by 5 bases and J by 4 bases, with 11 bases between. Germline CDR1 and CDR2: SGHTA and FQGNSA. The CDR3 nucleotides are TGTGCCAGCAGCCGCAGGGTACCAGAGACCCAGTACTTC. This translates into CASSRRVPETQYF.

This clone was detected a few times. The chain combines TRBV28 with TRBJ2-3; 9 nucleotides line up with TRBD1. V trimming: 5 bases; J trimming: 2 bases; junction bases outside the gene matches: 5. Germline-derived CDR1 and CDR2 are MDHEN and SYDVKM. This CDR3 is 15 amino acids long. The CDR3 spells CASSKGQGTTDTQYF. CDR3 nucleotides: TGTGCCAGCAGTAAAGGACAGGGGACCACAGATACGCAGTATTTT.

CDR3 loop: CSVWGDGNTIYF. CDR3 bases: TGCAGCGTCTGGGGGGATGGAAACACCATATATTTT. The chain carries TRBV29-1 and TRBJ1-3; a weak D match, TRBD1 (5 bases). The CDR3 extends over 12 amino acids. Trimming shortened V by 6 bases and J by 3 bases, and 9 bases separated the two germline ends. Germline V gene sequence: CDR1 SQVTM, CDR2 ANQGSEA.

The rearrangement uses TRBV5-6 and TRBJ1-5; D is unresolved. CDR1 SGHDT and CDR2 YYEEEE come from the germline V gene. V shed 4 bases and J shed 4 bases, with 6 bases lying between them. CDR3 length: 12 residues. The CDR3: CASSQPNQPQHF. CDR3 nucleotide sequence: TGTGCCAGCAGCCAGCCGAATCAGCCCCAGCATTTT.

The genes are TRBV6-1 and TRBJ1-1, with 9 bases fitting TRBD1. After removal of 6 bases from V and 4 bases from J, the junction contained 6 bases not matched to a gene. From germline, CDR1 is MNHNS and CDR2 SASEGT. This CDR3 contains 14 residues. For the CDR3, the DNA is TGTGCCAGCAGAAGGGACAGGGTCCTCACTGAAGCTTTCTTT. Translating gives CASRRDRVLTEAFF.

The V and J genes are TRBV7-6 and TRBJ2-2; maybe TRBD2 (5 bases). The CDR3 contains 16 residues. Trimming pared 1 base from V and 1 base from J, leaving 10 bases between. From germline, CDR1 is SGHVS and CDR2 FNYEAQ. CDR3 sequence (DNA): TGTGCCAGCAGCTTAGGAAGTAGCGAGAACACCGGGGAGCTGTTTTTT. Its translation: CASSLGSSENTGELFF.

This chain links TRBV27 with TRBJ2-7; D possibly uses TRBD1 or TRBD2 (6 bases each). Trimming left V 8 bases short and J 3 bases short, with 14 bases between. Germline CDR1 reads MNHEY; CDR2 reads SMNVEV (reference sequence). This CDR3 is built from 13 residues. The CDR3 coding sequence is TGTGCCAGCGCCGGGGGCCAGGTCTACGAGCAGTACTTC. Residues: CASAGGQVYEQYF.

The chain recombines TRBV5-5 with TRBJ1-2; a weak D match, TRBD1 (5 bases). Between the trimmed V and J ends, which lost 1 base and 3 bases, there was a span of 13 bases. Germline V CDR1 and CDR2: SGHKS, YYEKEE (reference sequence). The CDR3 has 15 residues. CDR3 amino acids: CASSLYELGDYGYTF. CDR3 bases: TGTGCCAGCAGCTTGTATGAGTTAGGGGACTATGGCTACACCTTC.

The chain uses TRBV7-8 and TRBJ2-7; possibly TRBD1 or TRBD2 for D (5 bases each). The CDR3 length is 14 residues. Looked up from germline, CDR1 is SGHVS and CDR2 is FQNEAQ. V was cut by 4 bases and J by 1 base, with 11 bases left in between. DNA for the CDR3: TGTGCCAGCAGCTCCCGGGACGGTTCCTACGAGCAGTACTTC. Translation gives CASSSRDGSYEQYF.

The chain combines TRBV6-5 with TRBJ1-2, with 8 bases identical to TRBD1. Germline trimming cut 5 bases from V and 5 bases from J; bases unmatched to any gene: 7. CDR1 and CDR2 from the germline V gene are MNHEY and SVGAGI. The CDR3 has 14 amino acids. The CDR3 bases are TGTGCCAGCAGTCCAGGGGGCTCTCGGTATGGCTACACCTTC. Residues: CASSPGGSRYGYTF.

The chain combines TRBV27 with TRBJ2-7, with a possible D match to TRBD2 (5 bases). The CDR3 is 14 amino acids. Germline CDR1 and CDR2: MNHEY and SMNVEV (reference sequence). Trimming pared 2 bases from V and 3 bases from J, leaving 11 bases between. CDR3: CASSLGLGGYEQYF. CDR3 coding DNA: TGTGCCAGCAGTTTAGGACTTGGCGGCTACGAGCAGTACTTC.

V is TRBV10-3 and J is TRBJ2-1; D may be TRBD1 or TRBD2 (7 bases each). The CDR3 contains 14 residues. V was trimmed by 4 bases and J by 5 bases, leaving 12 bases between them. CDR1 and CDR2 (germline): ENHRY, SYGVKD. The CDR3 protein is CAISVRGRDNEQFF. CDR3 coding DNA: TGTGCCATCAGTGTCAGGGGGAGGGACAATGAGCAGTTCTTC.

This clone was observed a few times. The chain employs TRBV2 and TRBJ1-2, with D possibly being TRBD1 (6 bases). The CDR3 sequence is 14 residues long. Germline V CDR1 and CDR2: SNHLY, FYNNEI. The V gene lost 2 bases and the J gene lost 7 bases, with 14 bases spanning the gap. In DNA form, the CDR3 reads TGTGCCAGCAGTGAAAGTTGGGGGCCGGGTGGCTACACCTTC. Protein sequence: CASSESWGPGGYTF. The full variable domain, in which reference TRBV2 and TRBJ1-2 provide the parts outside the CDR3, is EPEVTQTPSHQVTQMGQEVILRCVPISNHLYFYWYRQILGQKVEFLVSFYNNEISEKSEIFDDQFSVERPDGSNFTLKIRSTKLEDSAMYFCASSESWGPGGYTFGSGTRLTVV.

The V gene is TRBV5-6, the J gene TRBJ1-4; TRBD1 is a possible D gene (5 bases). Germline V gives CDR1 SGHDT, CDR2 YYEEEE. This CDR3 region has 14 residues. Trimming removed 4 bases at V and 5 bases at J, with 12 bases between. The CDR3 DNA is TGTGCCAGCAGCACCTTAGGGGAGAATGAAAAACTGTTTTTT. It codes for CASSTLGENEKLFF.

This clone has only one observation. The J gene is TRBJ2-3, the V gene TRBV4-3, with 7 positions matching TRBD1. Germline CDR1 LGHNA, CDR2 YSLEER. The trim removed 1 base at V and 3 bases at J, leaving 7 bases unmatched. The CDR3 runs 16 residues. CDR3 loop: CASSQGPLQGTDTQYF. DNA of the CDR3: TGCGCCAGCAGCCAAGGCCCTTTACAGGGGACAGATACGCAGTATTTT.

V usage is TRBV28 and J usage is TRBJ2-2; 8 bases match TRBD1. This CDR3 spans 16 amino acids. Trimming cost V 6 bases and J 5 bases; bases outside gene matches: 11. Germline-derived CDR1 and CDR2 are MDHEN and SYDVKM. Here the CDR3 reads CASSPHGQGKTGELFF. Here the CDR3 DNA reads TGTGCCAGCAGCCCTCATGGACAGGGAAAAACCGGGGAGCTGTTTTTT.